The 30 T cell receptor beta chains in this list originate from one sample, sequenced in a study of cytomegalovirus exposure and HLA in healthy donors. Both 60 Vbeta primers and 13 Jbeta primers went into the PCR. Clones were read by immunoSEQ multiplex PCR, and TCRdb kept only the in-frame ones, dropping some. The data hold about 190,000 clones, with about 81% observed a single time. The source material was PBMCs. Receptors were obtained from a man aged 18 to 29 in good health and CMV-seronegative.

The V gene is TRBV15, the J gene TRBJ1-4; D is unresolved. Germline CDR1 LNHNV, CDR2 YYDKDF (reference sequence). CDR3 length equals 16 residues. V was clipped by 3 bases and J by 4 bases, with 15 bases between them. CDR3 DNA: TGTGCCACCAGCAGGATTAGCCGTGCGAGTAATGAAAAACTGTTTTTT. Residues: CATSRISRASNEKLFF.

J is TRBJ2-7 and V is TRBV19; no clear D gene. Per germline, CDR1 LNHDA and CDR2 SQIVND (reference sequence). Trimming removed 5 bases from V and 1 base from J, with 6 bases in between. The CDR3 extends over 12 amino acids. The CDR3 bases are TGTGCCAGTAGTCCCGGGTCCTACGAGCAGTACTTC. Residues: CASSPGSYEQYF.

This chain joins TRBV27 and TRBJ1-6; 9 bases map to TRBD1. The CDR3 consists of 19 residues. The ends lost 7 bases at V and 3 bases at J; junction bases unmatched: 16. Germline-derived CDR1 and CDR2 are MNHEY and SMNVEV (reference sequence). DNA of the CDR3: TGTGCCAGCATCCTTTCCCGGGGACAGGGATGGAGCTATAATTCACCCCTCCACTTT. This sequence encodes CASILSRGQGWSYNSPLHF.

The chain combines TRBV7-2 with TRBJ1-2; 9 bases line up with TRBD1. The CDR3 spans 15 residues. Trimming cost V 5 bases and J 8 bases; bases outside gene matches: 12. Germline V gene sequence: CDR1 SGHTA, CDR2 FQGNSA. The DNA for the CDR3 is TGTGCCAGCAGCACCGTAGGGGGACAGGGAGCAGGCTACACCTTC. The encoded protein is CASSTVGGQGAGYTF.

The CDR3 loop reads CATRDRSSYEQYF. The CDR3 DNA sequence: TGTGCCACTAGGGACAGGAGCTCCTACGAGCAGTACTTC. The chain is built from TRBV19 and TRBJ2-7, with 8 bases lining up with TRBD1. CDR3 length equals 13 residues. Losses at the gene ends were 10 bases for V and 0 bases for J; bases not matched to a gene: 5. Germline V CDR1 and CDR2: LNHDA, SQIVND (reference sequence).

V is TRBV11-2 and J is TRBJ1-6; 10 bases are a match to TRBD1. The germline CDR1 and CDR2 sequences are SGHAT and FQNNGV. V lost 5 bases, J lost 10 bases, and 11 bases stayed unmatched. The CDR3 totals 16 residues. The CDR3 is CASSHSSRTGGSPLHF. The DNA of the CDR3 is TGTGCCAGCAGCCACAGTAGCAGGACAGGGGGATCACCCCTCCACTTT.

The chain couples TRBV7-2 to TRBJ1-6; possible D gene TRBD1, 6 bases. Looked up from germline, CDR1 is SGHTA and CDR2 is FQGNSA. V lost 2 bases to trimming and J lost 5 bases, with 10 bases between them. The CDR3 extends over 15 amino acids. The chain's CDR3 is CASSLMTGNNSPLHF. The CDR3 DNA follows: TGTGCCAGCAGCTTAATGACAGGAAATAATTCACCCCTCCACTTT.

The rearrangement links TRBV4-2 to TRBJ2-2; 7 bases fit TRBD2. This CDR3 has 17 amino acids. Germline assignment: CDR1 LGHNA and CDR2 YNFKEQ. Trimming cost V 0 bases and J 6 bases; bases outside gene matches: 10. The CDR3 loop reads CASSQDRLAATSGELFF. CDR3 coding DNA: TGTGCCAGCAGCCAAGATCGCCTAGCGGCCACATCCGGGGAGCTGTTTTTT.

This clone was observed a single time. This sequence joins TRBV5-4 and TRBJ2-1; D gene unclear. The CDR3 has 12 residues. V gave up 6 bases and J gave up 6 bases, with 10 bases separating them. From germline, CDR1 is SGHNT and CDR2 YYREEE (reference sequence). The CDR3 bases are TGTGCCAGCATAGGCAGAGGCAATGAGCAGTTCTTC. As protein: CASIGRGNEQFF.

The table lists this clone with a few counts. This rearrangement joins TRBV7-2 to TRBJ2-7; D unresolved. The CDR3 has 15 amino acids. The V end was cut by 5 bases, the J end by 0 bases, with 14 bases between. The germline V gene encodes CDR1 SGHTA and CDR2 FQGNSA. In nucleotides, the CDR3 is TGTGCCAGCAGCCCTTCCCGGTTTAGCTCCTACGAGCAGTACTTC. Protein product: CASSPSRFSSYEQYF.

V and J are TRBV11-3 and TRBJ2-1; TRBD2 aligns across 10 bases. Germline CDR1 SGHNT, CDR2 YENEEA. The CDR3 totals 14 residues. The ends lost 7 bases at V and 8 bases at J; junction bases unmatched: 8. This CDR3 is CASTTASGSDEQFF. The CDR3 nucleotides are TGTGCCAGCACCACGGCTAGCGGGAGCGATGAGCAGTTCTTC.

This clone showed up just once. This sequence joins TRBV28 and TRBJ1-2; D remains unclear. Trimming left V 5 bases short and J 0 bases short, with 22 bases between. The CDR3 spans 18 residues. Looked up from germline, CDR1 is MDHEN and CDR2 is SYDVKM. In nucleotides, the CDR3 is TGTGCCAGCAGTCCTACCCCAAGTGGAGTCGGAGCTAACTATGGCTACACCTTC. Protein: CASSPTPSGVGANYGYTF.

Concerning this clone: Other nucleotide sequences in the sample specify the same CDR3. The chain employs TRBV4-3 and TRBJ2-5; the D gene is possibly TRBD1 (8 bases). The ends were cut back, 3 bases at V and 2 bases at J, with 13 bases in the middle. The CDR3 spans 15 residues. Germline CDR1 LGHNA, CDR2 YSLEER. CDR3 sequence: CASSQGGTGQETQYF. The CDR3 DNA is TGCGCCAGCAGCCAGGGGGGGACAGGTCAAGAGACCCAGTACTTC.

The V and J genes are TRBV6-6 and TRBJ2-2; a weak D match, TRBD2 (6 bases). This CDR3 has 15 amino acids. Per germline, CDR1 MNHNY and CDR2 SVGAGI (reference sequence). V shed 6 bases and J shed 1 base, with 12 bases lying between them. The CDR3, as DNA: TGTGCCAGCAGCCCCTGGGGGGTGAACACCGGGGAGCTGTTTTTT. It encodes CASSPWGVNTGELFF.

The rearrangement joins TRBV5-4 to TRBJ2-3; 9 bases align to TRBD2. The CDR3 length is 17 residues. The V gene end was trimmed by 1 base and the J gene end by 1 base; junction bases not matched to a gene: 7. CDR1 is SGHNT and CDR2 is YYREEE in the germline V gene (reference sequence). The DNA of the CDR3 is TGTGCCAGCAGCTTGTTAGCGGGGGCAGGGGGCACAGATACGCAGTATTTT. This encodes CASSLLAGAGGTDTQYF.

The gene calls are TRBV18 and TRBJ2-6; D might be TRBD1 (5 bases). The germline gives CDR1 KGHSH, CDR2 LQKENI. There are 15 residues in the CDR3. V was cut by 2 bases and J by 5 bases, with 10 bases left in between. The CDR3 coding sequence is TGTGCCAGCTCACCAACTCAGGGTAGGGCCAACGTCCTGACTTTC. It specifies CASSPTQGRANVLTF. The complete variable domain, with remaining parts taken from reference TRBV18 and TRBJ2-6, reads NAGVMQNPRHLVRRRGQEARLRCSPMKGHSHVYWYRQLPEEGLKFMVYLQKENIIDESGMPKERFSAEFPKEGPSILRIQQVVRGDSAAYFCASSPTQGRANVLTFGAGSRLTVL.

This sequence joins TRBV6-5 and TRBJ2-1, with 9 bases identical to TRBD2. The CDR3 totals 15 residues. From germline, CDR1 is MNHEY and CDR2 SVGAGI. The V gene end was trimmed by 6 bases and the J gene end by 7 bases; junction bases not matched to a gene: 10. This CDR3 is CASSSISGSRNEQFF. Written as DNA, the CDR3 is TGTGCCAGCAGCTCGATTAGCGGGAGTAGAAATGAGCAGTTCTTC.

This clone was picked up a small number of times. This chain connects TRBV27 to TRBJ2-2; 8 nucleotides line up with TRBD2. Germline lookup yields CDR1 MNHEY and CDR2 SMNVEV (reference sequence). The ends lost 4 bases at V and 6 bases at J; junction bases unmatched: 4. The CDR3 is 14 amino acids. The DNA of the CDR3 is TGTGCCAGCAGTTCCGGGACTAGTGCCGGGGAGCTGTTTTTT. It specifies CASSSGTSAGELFF.

The rearrangement links TRBV7-8 to TRBJ2-3; 8 nucleotides align to TRBD2. The CDR3 spans 17 residues. Germline lookup yields CDR1 SGHVS and CDR2 FQNEAQ. V lost 6 bases, J lost 5 bases, and 16 bases stayed unmatched. The CDR3: CASSLSGTRRSLDTQYF. In DNA, the CDR3 is TGTGCCAGCAGTTTATCCGGGACTAGAAGAAGTTTAGATACGCAGTATTTT.

As DNA, the CDR3 is TGCGCCAGCAGCTTCGGTCAGATTGACTACGAGCAGTACTTC. It codes for CASSFGQIDYEQYF. The chain carries TRBV5-1 and TRBJ2-5; D is ambiguous. Judging by the DNA end, TRBJ2-7 fits better; the J call may be wrong. This CDR3 has 14 amino acids. Germline loops: CDR1 SGHRS, CDR2 YFSETQ.

The J gene is TRBJ2-7, the V gene TRBV15; 9 nucleotides align to TRBD2. The CDR3 contains 18 residues. V lost 0 bases and J lost 0; bases outside the gene matches: 9. From germline, CDR1 is LNHNV and CDR2 YYDKDF (reference sequence). Here the CDR3 DNA reads TGTGCCACCAGCAGAGATCCCGCGAGCGGGGGGTTCTCCTACGAGCAGTACTTC. Residues: CATSRDPASGGFSYEQYF.

The rearrangement joins TRBV7-2 to TRBJ2-5; the D is unclear. V gave up 1 base and J gave up 1 base, with 16 bases separating them. The CDR3 covers 17 residues. Per the germline V gene, CDR1 is SGHTA and CDR2 is FQGNSA. The CDR3 nucleotides are TGTGCCAGCAGCTTAGATGCTCTTTCGCGGTCCCAAGAGACCCAGTACTTC. It yields the protein CASSLDALSRSQETQYF.

The chain employs TRBV7-2 and TRBJ1-2; 8 nucleotides match TRBD1. The V gene end was trimmed by 1 base and the J gene end by 7 bases; junction bases not matched to a gene: 8. The CDR3 has 15 amino acids. Germline V gene data show CDR1 as SGHTA and CDR2 as FQGNSA. The CDR3 is CASSLERTGLLGYTF. The CDR3 DNA is TGTGCCAGCAGCTTAGAGAGGACAGGGCTCCTTGGCTACACCTTC.

The rearrangement joins TRBV10-2 to TRBJ2-2, with a tentative D call TRBD2 (6 bases). V was trimmed by 8 bases and J by 7 bases, leaving 17 bases between them. There are 14 residues in the CDR3. Germline V gives CDR1 WSHSY, CDR2 SAAADI. In DNA, the CDR3 is TGCGCCAGCCTAACCCGGCGGGAAATCGGGGAGCTGTTTTTT. Protein product: CASLTRREIGELFF.

The V call is TRBV7-2, the J call TRBJ1-2; TRBD1 matches at 7 bases. From germline, CDR1 is SGHTA and CDR2 FQGNSA. J gave up 6 bases and V 5 bases, and 9 bases lay outside the gene matches. The CDR3 consists of 14 residues. The CDR3 DNA is TGTGCCAGCAGCCCCCGGGACAGTTTTCATGGCTACACCTTC. This translates into CASSPRDSFHGYTF.

The V gene is TRBV30, the J gene TRBJ2-2, with 10 bases identical to TRBD2. The CDR3 runs 17 residues. J was trimmed by 4 bases and V by 0 bases; bases with no gene match: 8. CDR1 and CDR2 (germline): GTSNPN, SVGIG (reference sequence). The CDR3 loop is CAWSVLAGSMSTGELFF. The DNA for the CDR3 is TGTGCCTGGAGTGTACTAGCGGGGAGTATGAGCACCGGGGAGCTGTTTTTT.

J is TRBJ1-2 and V is TRBV10-1; D is perhaps TRBD1 (5 bases). CDR1 is WNHNN and CDR2 is SYGVQD in the germline V gene (reference sequence). The CDR3 contains 16 residues. Between the trimmed V and J ends, which lost 6 bases and 4 bases, there was a span of 21 bases. The CDR3 protein is CASSVRRGERGYGYTF. The CDR3 nucleotides are TGCGCCAGCAGCGTACGTCGGGGGGAGAGGGGCTATGGCTACACCTTC.

This chain uses TRBV28 with TRBJ2-7; 11 positions agree with TRBD2. The CDR3 extends over 15 amino acids. V shed 5 bases, J shed 5 bases, and the junction held 8 bases outside the gene matches. Germline V gene sequence: CDR1 MDHEN, CDR2 SYDVKM. The CDR3 here is CASSRRLAGLDEQYF. In nucleotides, the CDR3 is TGTGCCAGCAGTCGCAGACTAGCGGGATTGGACGAGCAGTACTTC.

The chain combines TRBV7-3 with TRBJ2-5, with 9 nucleotides matching TRBD1. The junction had 2 bases not matched to a gene; V was cut back by 5 bases and J by 4 bases. This CDR3 region has 13 residues. Per germline, CDR1 SGHTA and CDR2 FQGTGA. CDR3 region: CASSDRGGETQYF. CDR3 DNA sequence: TGTGCCAGCAGCGACAGGGGGGGAGAGACCCAGTACTTC.

This chain connects TRBV7-9 to TRBJ1-4; TRBD1 aligns across 7 bases. The CDR3 covers 15 residues. V shed 1 base, J shed 8 bases, and the junction held 7 bases outside the gene matches. Germline CDR1 is SEHNR and CDR2 is FQNEAQ (reference sequence). CDR3 in DNA: TGTGCCAGCAGCTTAGGTTTCAGGGACAGCGAAAAACTGTTTTTT. This translates into CASSLGFRDSEKLFF. The whole variable domain, remainder taken from reference TRBV7-9 and TRBJ1-4, is DTGVSQNPRHKITKRGQNVTFRCDPISEHNRLYWYRQTLGQGPEFLTYFQNEAQLEKSRLLSDRFSAERPKGSFSTLEIQRTEQGDSAMYLCASSLGFRDSEKLFFGSGTQLSVL.